This T cell receptor (beta chain) derives from a study of Ad26.COV2.S vaccination and SARS-CoV-2 variants. Turning to the study itself: Donor got 5x10^10 or 1x10^11 viral particles of Ad26.COV2.S.

The assay was immunoSEQ multiplex PCR, and TCRdb's table has in-frame clones only and misses some. Of 400,000 to 450,000 clones listed, approximately 92% were seen once; the top ten hold more than 10%. As to treatment: around 19 received Ad26.COV2.S at low or high dose, single or two shots; roughly five received placebo; per-sample allocation not given. Sample collection was performed on day 63 after the first vaccine or placebo injection. An adult of 18-55 years in Boston served as donor. Ad26.COV2.S expressed prefusion-stabilized spike from the original Wuhan strain. The CDR3 consists of 15 residues. The germline gives CDR1 LGHNT, CDR2 FRNRAP. V lost 0 bases, J lost 2 bases, and 8 bases lay in between.

This sequence was found in a person aged 18 to 59 who received the Ad26.COV2.S COVID-19 vaccine or a placebo. The input for sequencing was peripheral blood, taken in a trial of Ad26.COV2.S vaccine versus placebo. This rearrangement joins TRBV12-5 to TRBJ2-4, with TRBD1 as a possible D gene (5 bases). CDR3 residues: CASGLVAGTKNIQYF. In nucleotides, the CDR3 is TGTGCTAGTGGTTTGGTAGCAGGGACCAAAAACATTCAGTACTTC.